These T cell receptor beta chains were read from a single sample in a study of blood T cell repertoires in COVID-19. Method: immunoSEQ multiplex PCR; TCRdb's copy keeps in-frame clones and lacks some. The sample lists about 310,000 clones, less than 85% seen once, with under 2% in the top ten. Source material: PBMCs or T cells enriched from blood (not recorded which). The receptors come from a woman aged 25 to 39 who had been exposed to COVID-19. CDR3s include the opening cysteine and the closing phenylalanine or tryptophan. The order of the fields is D gene, J gene, V gene, clone size, CDR3 protein, CDR3 DNA. A D gene is named only where the DNA matches it firmly. Clone size appears in some rows only: once, few, many, or a class for an expanded clone.

d_call: TRBD1
j_call: TRBJ1-2
v_call: TRBV6-5
clone_size: .
cdr3_aa: CASRVLGGKDYGYTF
cdr3_nt: TGTGCCAGCAGGGTCCTAGGGGGCAAGGACTATGGCTACACCTTC

d_call: .
j_call: TRBJ1-5
v_call: TRBV11-2
clone_size: .
cdr3_aa: CASSLEGPHSNQPQHF
cdr3_nt: TGTGCCAGCAGCTTAGAGGGCCCTCATAGCAATCAGCCCCAGCATTTT

d_call: TRBD2
j_call: TRBJ2-5
v_call: TRBV6-1
clone_size: few
cdr3_aa: CASSEAGRAAGRETQYF
cdr3_nt: TGTGCCAGCAGTGAAGCCGGGAGGGCCGCGGGGAGGGAGACCCAGTACTTC

d_call: TRBD2
j_call: TRBJ2-3
v_call: TRBV12-5
clone_size: many
cdr3_aa: CASGLVILAGRTDTQYF
cdr3_nt: TGTGCTAGTGGTTTGGTCATTCTAGCGGGCCGCACAGATACGCAGTATTTT

d_call: .
j_call: TRBJ1-2
v_call: TRBV28
clone_size: once
cdr3_aa: CAIAYLAHPNYGYTF
cdr3_nt: TGTGCCATCGCCTATCTAGCTCACCCTAACTATGGCTACACCTTC

d_call: .
j_call: TRBJ1-6
v_call: TRBV4-3
clone_size: .
cdr3_aa: CASSLQGNRGSPLHF
cdr3_nt: TGCGCCAGCAGCTTACAGGGTAACCGGGGTTCACCCCTCCACTTT

d_call: .
j_call: TRBJ2-2
v_call: TRBV6-4
clone_size: few
cdr3_aa: CVIASGHTGELFF
cdr3_nt: TGTGTTATAGCATCGGGTCACACCGGGGAGCTGTTTTTT

d_call: .
j_call: TRBJ2-7
v_call: TRBV30
clone_size: .
cdr3_aa: CAWSPAGYEQYF
cdr3_nt: TGTGCCTGGAGTCCGGCAGGGTACGAGCAGTACTTC

d_call: TRBD1
j_call: TRBJ2-3
v_call: TRBV6-5
clone_size: .
cdr3_aa: CASSLDRPTDTQYF
cdr3_nt: TGTGCCAGCAGTTTGGACAGGCCCACAGATACGCAGTATTTT

d_call: TRBD2
j_call: TRBJ2-3
v_call: TRBV19
clone_size: .
cdr3_aa: CASSWTSGSDTQYF
cdr3_nt: TGTGCCAGTAGCTGGACTAGCGGGTCAGATACGCAGTATTTT

d_call: .
j_call: TRBJ1-2
v_call: TRBV14
clone_size: .
cdr3_aa: CASSQDEVIYGYTF
cdr3_nt: TGTGCCAGCAGCCAAGATGAGGTTATATATGGCTACACCTTC

d_call: .
j_call: TRBJ2-5
v_call: TRBV10-1
clone_size: .
cdr3_aa: CASSESLAQPQYF
cdr3_nt: TGCGCCAGCAGTGAGTCACTAGCTCAACCCCAGTACTTC

d_call: TRBD1
j_call: TRBJ2-7
v_call: TRBV10-3
clone_size: .
cdr3_aa: CAIHDRGTEQYF
cdr3_nt: TGTGCCATCCACGACAGGGGAACCGAGCAGTACTTC

d_call: TRBD2
j_call: TRBJ2-5
v_call: TRBV5-5
clone_size: .
cdr3_aa: CASSLGLAGGPETQYF
cdr3_nt: TGTGCCAGCAGCTTGGGGCTAGCGGGGGGGCCAGAGACCCAGTACTTC

d_call: TRBD2
j_call: TRBJ2-1
v_call: TRBV4-3
clone_size: once
cdr3_aa: CASSQGPSGGGIFYNEQFF
cdr3_nt: TGCGCCAGCAGCCAAGGGCCTAGCGGGGGGGGAATATTCTACAATGAGCAGTTCTTC

d_call: TRBD2
j_call: TRBJ2-3
v_call: TRBV30
clone_size: .
cdr3_aa: CAWSQEEASGGAGDTQYF
cdr3_nt: TGTGCCTGGAGTCAAGAAGAGGCTAGCGGGGGGGCCGGAGATACGCAGTATTTT

d_call: .
j_call: TRBJ2-1
v_call: TRBV7-3
clone_size: .
cdr3_aa: CASSLDGGWGEQFF
cdr3_nt: TGTGCCAGCAGCTTAGACGGAGGGTGGGGTGAGCAGTTCTTC

d_call: TRBD1
j_call: TRBJ1-5
v_call: TRBV7-3
clone_size: .
cdr3_aa: CASSRTGRGNQPQHF
cdr3_nt: TGTGCCAGCAGCAGGACAGGTCGAGGCAATCAGCCCCAGCATTTT

d_call: .
j_call: TRBJ1-5
v_call: TRBV4-3
clone_size: .
cdr3_aa: CASSQDYRSNQPQHF
cdr3_nt: TGCGCCAGCAGCCAAGATTATAGAAGCAATCAGCCCCAGCATTTT

d_call: TRBD1
j_call: TRBJ2-5
v_call: TRBV27
clone_size: .
cdr3_aa: CASSFGTGGGETQYF
cdr3_nt: TGTGCCAGCAGTTTTGGGACAGGGGGCGGGGAGACCCAGTACTTC

d_call: TRBD1
j_call: TRBJ1-4
v_call: TRBV7-6
clone_size: .
cdr3_aa: CASSSDREGKLFF
cdr3_nt: TGTGCCAGCAGCTCGGACAGGGAAGGAAAACTGTTTTTT

d_call: .
j_call: TRBJ1-2
v_call: TRBV28
clone_size: few
cdr3_aa: CASSLTGYGYTF
cdr3_nt: TGTGCCAGCAGTTTAACAGGGTATGGCTACACCTTC

d_call: TRBD1
j_call: TRBJ2-3
v_call: TRBV10-1
clone_size: .
cdr3_aa: CASSDRGLVDTQYF
cdr3_nt: TGCGCCAGCAGTGACAGGGGGCTAGTAGATACGCAGTATTTT

d_call: .
j_call: TRBJ1-4
v_call: TRBV4-2
clone_size: .
cdr3_aa: CASSQGRRNEKLFF
cdr3_nt: TGTGCCAGCAGCCAAGGACGGAGAAATGAAAAACTGTTTTTT

d_call: TRBD2
j_call: TRBJ2-5
v_call: TRBV4-3
clone_size: .
cdr3_aa: CASSRSLSGGASETQYF
cdr3_nt: TGCGCCAGCAGCCGCTCTCTGAGCGGGGGGGCTTCAGAGACCCAGTACTTC

d_call: TRBD1
j_call: TRBJ1-2
v_call: TRBV7-9
clone_size: .
cdr3_aa: CASSLLSRGLTNYGYTF
cdr3_nt: TGTGCCAGCAGCTTATTGTCCAGGGGGCTTACTAACTATGGCTACACCTTC

d_call: .
j_call: TRBJ1-2
v_call: TRBV12-3/TRBV12-4
clone_size: once
cdr3_aa: CASSSTGSYGYTF
cdr3_nt: TGTGCCAGCAGTTCGACAGGCAGCTATGGCTACACCTTC

d_call: TRBD1
j_call: TRBJ1-5
v_call: TRBV10-3
clone_size: .
cdr3_aa: CAISSTGDNQPQHF
cdr3_nt: TGTGCCATCAGTTCGACAGGGGACAATCAGCCCCAGCATTTT

d_call: .
j_call: TRBJ1-1
v_call: TRBV7-9
clone_size: .
cdr3_aa: CASSWALNTEAFF
cdr3_nt: TGTGCCAGCAGTTGGGCACTGAACACTGAAGCTTTCTTT

d_call: TRBD1
j_call: TRBJ1-2
v_call: TRBV18
clone_size: .
cdr3_aa: CASSPSRTGSVDGYTF
cdr3_nt: TGTGCCAGCTCACCCTCAAGGACAGGGAGTGTGGATGGCTACACCTTC

d_call: TRBD1
j_call: TRBJ2-7
v_call: TRBV7-2
clone_size: .
cdr3_aa: CASSPRHVGAGGVYEQYF
cdr3_nt: TGTGCCAGCAGCCCCCGCCACGTCGGGGCAGGGGGCGTATACGAGCAGTACTTC

d_call: TRBD1
j_call: TRBJ2-5
v_call: TRBV18
clone_size: .
cdr3_aa: CASSPLGQQETQYF
cdr3_nt: TGTGCCAGCTCACCCCTGGGACAGCAAGAGACCCAGTACTTC

d_call: TRBD1
j_call: TRBJ2-7
v_call: TRBV28
clone_size: .
cdr3_aa: CASIPRDRDPYEQYF
cdr3_nt: TGTGCCAGCATCCCCCGGGACAGGGACCCCTACGAGCAGTACTTC